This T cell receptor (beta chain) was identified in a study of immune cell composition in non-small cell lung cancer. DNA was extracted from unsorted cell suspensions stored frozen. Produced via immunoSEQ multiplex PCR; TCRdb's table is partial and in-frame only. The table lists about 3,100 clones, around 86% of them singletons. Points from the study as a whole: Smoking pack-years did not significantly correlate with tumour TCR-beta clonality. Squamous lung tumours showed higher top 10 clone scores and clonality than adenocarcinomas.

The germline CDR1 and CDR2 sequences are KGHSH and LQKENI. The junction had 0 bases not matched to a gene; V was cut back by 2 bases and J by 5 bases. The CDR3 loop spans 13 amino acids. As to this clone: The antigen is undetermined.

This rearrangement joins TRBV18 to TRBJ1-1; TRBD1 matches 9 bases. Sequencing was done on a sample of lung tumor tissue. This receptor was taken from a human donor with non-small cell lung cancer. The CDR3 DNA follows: TGTGCCAGCTCACCAGGACAGGGGACTGAAGCTTTCTTT. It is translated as CASSPGQGTEAFF.